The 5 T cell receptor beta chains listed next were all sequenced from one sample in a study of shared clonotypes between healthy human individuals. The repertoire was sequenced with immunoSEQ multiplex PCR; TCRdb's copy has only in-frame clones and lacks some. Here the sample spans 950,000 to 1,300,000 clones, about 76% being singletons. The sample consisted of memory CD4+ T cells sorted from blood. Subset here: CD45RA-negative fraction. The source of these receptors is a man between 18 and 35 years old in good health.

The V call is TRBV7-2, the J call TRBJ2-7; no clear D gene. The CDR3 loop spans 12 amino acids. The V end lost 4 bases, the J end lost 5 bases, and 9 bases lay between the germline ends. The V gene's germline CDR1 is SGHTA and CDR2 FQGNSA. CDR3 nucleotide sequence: TGTGCCAGCAGCTCGAGGATCCACGAGCAGTACTTC. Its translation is CASSSRIHEQYF.

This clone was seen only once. Written as DNA, the CDR3 is TGTGCCAGCAGTTCCGGGGGCTTTGGCACAGATACGCAGTATTTT. This translates into CASSSGGFGTDTQYF. The chain combines TRBV28 with TRBJ2-3; tentatively, D is TRBD1 or TRBD2 (6 bases each). This CDR3 region has 15 residues. CDR1 and CDR2 from the germline V gene are MDHEN and SYDVKM. V shed 4 bases and J shed 1 base, with 12 bases lying between them.

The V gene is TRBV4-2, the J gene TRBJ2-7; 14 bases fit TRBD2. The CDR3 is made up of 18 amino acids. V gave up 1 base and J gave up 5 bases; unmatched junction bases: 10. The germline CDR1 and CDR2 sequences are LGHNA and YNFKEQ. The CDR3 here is CASSQGTETSGGANEQYF. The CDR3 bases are TGTGCCAGCAGCCAAGGTACTGAGACTAGCGGGGGGGCTAACGAGCAGTACTTC.

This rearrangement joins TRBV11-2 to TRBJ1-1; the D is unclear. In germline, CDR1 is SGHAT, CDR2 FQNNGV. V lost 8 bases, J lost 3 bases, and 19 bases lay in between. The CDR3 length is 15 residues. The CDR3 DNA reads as TGTGCCAGCGGCGCACGTGGGATCGTGTACACTGAAGCTTTCTTT. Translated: CASGARGIVYTEAFF.

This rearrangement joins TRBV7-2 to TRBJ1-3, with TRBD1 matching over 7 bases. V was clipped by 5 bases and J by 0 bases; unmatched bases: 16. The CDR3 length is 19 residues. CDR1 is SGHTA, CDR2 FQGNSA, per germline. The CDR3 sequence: CASSRRDSTGLNSGNTIYF. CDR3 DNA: TGTGCCAGCAGCCGCCGGGACAGTACCGGACTGAACTCTGGAAACACCATATATTTT.